The 2 T cell receptor beta chains in this list originate from one sample, sequenced in a study of T cell responses to AZD1222 COVID-19 vaccine. The repertoire was sequenced with immunoSEQ multiplex PCR; TCRdb's copy has only in-frame clones and lacks some. Seen here are 140,000 or so clones, approximately 91% observed once, and the top ten hold over 3.5%. The source was peripheral blood, collected on day 0 of AZD1222 vaccination. The receptors come from an adult in good health.

The CDR3 nucleotides are TGTGCCAGCAGTGGGACTAGCGAGTCCTACGAGCAGTACTTC. It yields the protein CASSGTSESYEQYF. The chain carries TRBV2 and TRBJ2-7, with 9 bases identical to TRBD2. Germline values: CDR1 SNHLY, CDR2 FYNNEI. Trimming removed 4 bases from V and 1 base from J; junction bases left unmatched: 2. This CDR3 is 14 amino acids long.

The chain joins TRBV29-1 to TRBJ1-2, with 7 nucleotides matching TRBD1. CDR3 length equals 17 residues. Looked up from germline, CDR1 is SQVTM and CDR2 is ANQGSEA. The trim removed 0 bases at V and 3 bases at J, leaving 13 bases unmatched. CDR3: CSVEDPAELGTDYGYTF. The CDR3 DNA is TGCAGCGTTGAAGACCCGGCGGAACTCGGGACAGACTATGGCTACACCTTC. Looking up the rest from reference TRBV29-1 and TRBJ1-2 gives the full variable domain: SAVISQKPSRDICQRGTSLTIQCQVDSQVTMMFWYRQQPGQSLTLIATANQGSEATYESGFVIDKFPISRPNLTFSTLTVSNMSPEDSSIYLCSVEDPAELGTDYGYTFGSGTRLTVV.